This T cell receptor beta chain is drawn from a study of OX40 agonist ivuxolimab in advanced cancers. Findings and limits, study-wide: Clonal expansion was among the lowest in partial responders at 0.1-3.0 mg/kg, especially CD8+.

Clones were sequenced by immunoSEQ multiplex PCR, and TCRdb holds only the in-frame ones, with some missing. Altogether approximately 13,000 clones are present, over 75% being singletons, with the ten largest covering 20% to 30%. For this clone: What it binds is not known.

Peripheral blood came from all dose cohorts at three timepoints. The material sequenced was CD4+ or CD8+ T cells sorted from blood, taken in a trial of the OX40 agonist ivuxolimab. The sequence was collected from an adult with an advanced solid tumor such as melanoma, head and neck, liver or kidney cancer.

In DNA, the CDR3 is TGTGCCAGCAGCCGGCTTCGAAACATTCAGTACTTC. Translated, it gives CASSRLRNIQYF. This chain links TRBV11-2 with TRBJ2-4; D gene unclear. V was pared by 5 bases and J by 6 bases, with 8 bases between. CDR3 length: 12 amino acids. In germline, CDR1 is SGHAT, CDR2 FQNNGV.